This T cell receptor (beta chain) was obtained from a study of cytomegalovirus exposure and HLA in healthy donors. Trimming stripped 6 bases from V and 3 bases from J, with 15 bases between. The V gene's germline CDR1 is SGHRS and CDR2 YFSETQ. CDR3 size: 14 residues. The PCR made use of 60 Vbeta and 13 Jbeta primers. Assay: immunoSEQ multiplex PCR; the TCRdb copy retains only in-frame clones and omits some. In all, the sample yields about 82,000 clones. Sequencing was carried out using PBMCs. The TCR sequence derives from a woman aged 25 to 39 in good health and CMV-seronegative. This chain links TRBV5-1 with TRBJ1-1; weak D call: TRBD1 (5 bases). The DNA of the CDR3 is TGCGCCAGCACTTTCGCAGGGAAGGACACTGAAGCTTTCTTT. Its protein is CASTFAGKDTEAFF.